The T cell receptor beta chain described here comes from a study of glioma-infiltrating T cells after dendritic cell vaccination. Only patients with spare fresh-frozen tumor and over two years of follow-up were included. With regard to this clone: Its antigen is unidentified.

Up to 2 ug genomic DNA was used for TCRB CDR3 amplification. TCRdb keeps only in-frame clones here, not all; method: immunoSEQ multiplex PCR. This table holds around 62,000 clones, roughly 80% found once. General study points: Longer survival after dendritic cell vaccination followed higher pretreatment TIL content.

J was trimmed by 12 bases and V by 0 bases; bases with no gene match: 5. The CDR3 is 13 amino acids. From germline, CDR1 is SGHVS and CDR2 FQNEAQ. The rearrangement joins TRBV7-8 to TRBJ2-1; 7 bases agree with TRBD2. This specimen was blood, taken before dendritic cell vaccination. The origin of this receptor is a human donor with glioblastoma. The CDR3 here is CASSLAERGGQFF. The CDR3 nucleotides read TGTGCCAGCAGCTTAGCGGAGCGGGGAGGGCAGTTCTTC.